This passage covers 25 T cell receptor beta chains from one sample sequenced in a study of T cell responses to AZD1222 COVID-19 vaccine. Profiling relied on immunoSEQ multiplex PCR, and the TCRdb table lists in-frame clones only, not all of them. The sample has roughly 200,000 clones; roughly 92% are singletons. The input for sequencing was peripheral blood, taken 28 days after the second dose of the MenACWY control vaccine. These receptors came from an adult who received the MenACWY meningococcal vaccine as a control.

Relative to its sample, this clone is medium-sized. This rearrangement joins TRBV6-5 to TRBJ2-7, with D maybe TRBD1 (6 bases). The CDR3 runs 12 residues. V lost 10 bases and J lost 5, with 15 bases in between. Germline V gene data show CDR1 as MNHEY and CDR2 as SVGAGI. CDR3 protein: CATYGRGNEQYF. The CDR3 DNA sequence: TGTGCCACCTACGGCAGGGGAAACGAGCAGTACTTC.

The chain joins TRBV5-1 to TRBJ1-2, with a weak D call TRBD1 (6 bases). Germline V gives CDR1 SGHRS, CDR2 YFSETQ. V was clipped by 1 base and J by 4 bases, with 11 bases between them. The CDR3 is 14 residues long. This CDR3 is CASSLTGTSYGYTF. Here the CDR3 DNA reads TGCGCCAGCAGCTTGACAGGGACGAGCTATGGCTACACCTTC.

The CDR3 DNA is TGTGCCTGGAGGTTCGGACAGGGCTACTCTTATGGCTACACCTTC. Translated: CAWRFGQGYSYGYTF. This chain links TRBV30 with TRBJ1-2; 8 bases line up with TRBD1. V trimming: 3 bases; J trimming: 5 bases; junction bases outside the gene matches: 11. The germline gives CDR1 GTSNPN, CDR2 SVGIG (reference sequence). The CDR3 runs to 15 residues.

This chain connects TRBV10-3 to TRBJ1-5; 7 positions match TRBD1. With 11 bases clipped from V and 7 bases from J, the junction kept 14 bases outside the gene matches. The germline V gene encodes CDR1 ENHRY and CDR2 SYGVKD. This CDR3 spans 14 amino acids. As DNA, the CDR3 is TGTGCCGCAGCTACTACGGGGGACAGACAGCCCCAGCATTTT. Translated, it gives CAAATTGDRQPQHF.

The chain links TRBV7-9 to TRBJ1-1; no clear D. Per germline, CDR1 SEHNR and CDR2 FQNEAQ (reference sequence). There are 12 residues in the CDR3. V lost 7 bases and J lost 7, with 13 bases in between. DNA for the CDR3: TGTGCCAGCACCCAAGTGAAGGGTGAAGCTTTCTTT. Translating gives CASTQVKGEAFF.

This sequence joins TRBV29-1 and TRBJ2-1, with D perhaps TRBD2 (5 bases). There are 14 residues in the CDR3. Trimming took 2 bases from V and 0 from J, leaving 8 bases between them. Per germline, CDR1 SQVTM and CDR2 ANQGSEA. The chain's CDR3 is CSVERGSSYNEQFF. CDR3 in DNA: TGCAGCGTTGAAAGAGGGAGCTCCTACAATGAGCAGTTCTTC.

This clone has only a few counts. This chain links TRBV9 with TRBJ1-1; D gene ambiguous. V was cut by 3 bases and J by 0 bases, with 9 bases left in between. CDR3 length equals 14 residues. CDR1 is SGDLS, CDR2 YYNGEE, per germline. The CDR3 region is CASSGSYMNTEAFF. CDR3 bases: TGTGCCAGCAGCGGTTCCTACATGAACACTGAAGCTTTCTTT.

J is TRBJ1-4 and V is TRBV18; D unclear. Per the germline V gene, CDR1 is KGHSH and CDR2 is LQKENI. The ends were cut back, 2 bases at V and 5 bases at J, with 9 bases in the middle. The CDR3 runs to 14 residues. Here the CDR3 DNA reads TGTGCCAGCTCACCATCCAGCTTAAATGAAAAACTGTTTTTT. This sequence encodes CASSPSSLNEKLFF.

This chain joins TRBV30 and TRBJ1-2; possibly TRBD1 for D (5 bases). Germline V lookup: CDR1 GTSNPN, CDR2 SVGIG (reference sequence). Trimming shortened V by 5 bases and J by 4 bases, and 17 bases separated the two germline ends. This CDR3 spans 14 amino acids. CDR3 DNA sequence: TGTGCCTGGGCAGGAGAAGGGGTGCGCTATGGCTACACCTTC. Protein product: CAWAGEGVRYGYTF. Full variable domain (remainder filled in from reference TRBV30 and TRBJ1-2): SQTIHQWPATLVQPVGSPLSLECTVEGTSNPNLYWYRQAAGRGLQLLFYSVGIGQISSEVPQNLSASRPQDRQFILSSKKLLLSDSGFYLCAWAGEGVRYGYTFGSGTRLTVV.

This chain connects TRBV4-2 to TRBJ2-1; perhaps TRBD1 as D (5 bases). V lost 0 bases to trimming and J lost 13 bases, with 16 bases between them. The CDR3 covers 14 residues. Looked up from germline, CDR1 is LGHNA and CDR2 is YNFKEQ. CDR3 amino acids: CASSQEGRYSPQFF. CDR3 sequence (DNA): TGTGCCAGCAGCCAAGAGGGGCGTTATTCGCCCCAGTTCTTC.

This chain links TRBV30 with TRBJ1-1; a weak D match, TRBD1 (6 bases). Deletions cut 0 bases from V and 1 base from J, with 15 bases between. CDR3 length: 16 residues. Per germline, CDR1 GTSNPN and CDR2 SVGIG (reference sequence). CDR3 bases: TGTGCCTGGAGTGTTGACAGGTTGAGGAGGAACACTGAAGCTTTCTTT. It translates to CAWSVDRLRRNTEAFF.

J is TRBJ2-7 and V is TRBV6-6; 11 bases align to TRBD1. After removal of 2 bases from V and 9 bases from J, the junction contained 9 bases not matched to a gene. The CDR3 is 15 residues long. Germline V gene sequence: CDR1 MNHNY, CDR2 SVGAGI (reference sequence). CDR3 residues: CASSYVGQGASWQYF. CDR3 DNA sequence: TGTGCCAGCAGTTACGTAGGACAGGGGGCCTCATGGCAGTACTTC.

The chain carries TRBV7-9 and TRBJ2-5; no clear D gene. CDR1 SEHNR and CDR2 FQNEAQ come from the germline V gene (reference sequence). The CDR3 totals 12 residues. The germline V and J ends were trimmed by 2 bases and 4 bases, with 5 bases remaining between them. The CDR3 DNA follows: TGTGCCAGCAGCTTATCACGAGAGACCCAGTACTTC. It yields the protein CASSLSRETQYF.

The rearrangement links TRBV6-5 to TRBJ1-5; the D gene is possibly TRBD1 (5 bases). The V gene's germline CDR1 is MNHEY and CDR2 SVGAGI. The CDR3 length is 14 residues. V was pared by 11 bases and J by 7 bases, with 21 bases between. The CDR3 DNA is TGTGCCGCCCGGGGAACAGGTGAAGAACAGCCCCAGCATTTT. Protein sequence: CAARGTGEEQPQHF.

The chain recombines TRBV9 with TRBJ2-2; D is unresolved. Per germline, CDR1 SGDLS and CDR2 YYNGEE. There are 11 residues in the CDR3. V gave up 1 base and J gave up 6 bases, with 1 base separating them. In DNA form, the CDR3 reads TGTGCCAGCAGCGTACCCGGGGAGCTGTTTTTT. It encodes CASSVPGELFF.

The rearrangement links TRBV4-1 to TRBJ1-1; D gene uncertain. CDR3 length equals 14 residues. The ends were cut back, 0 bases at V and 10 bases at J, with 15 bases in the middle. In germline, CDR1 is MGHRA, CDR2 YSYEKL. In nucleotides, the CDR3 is TGCGCCAGCAGCCAAGATCAAAGGCGTCCGGGAGCTTTCTTT. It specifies CASSQDQRRPGAFF.

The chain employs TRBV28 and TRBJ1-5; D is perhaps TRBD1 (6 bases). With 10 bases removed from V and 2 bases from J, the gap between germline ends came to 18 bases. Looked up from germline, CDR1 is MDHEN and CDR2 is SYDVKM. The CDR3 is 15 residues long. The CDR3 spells CATLPQGRGNQPQHF. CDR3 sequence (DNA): TGTGCCACCCTTCCTCAGGGGAGGGGCAATCAGCCCCAGCATTTT.

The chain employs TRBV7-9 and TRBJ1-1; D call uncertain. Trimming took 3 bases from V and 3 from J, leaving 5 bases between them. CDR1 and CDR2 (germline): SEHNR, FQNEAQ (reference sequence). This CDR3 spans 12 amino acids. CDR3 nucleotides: TGTGCCAGCAGCTTTGGATACACTGAAGCTTTCTTT. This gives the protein CASSFGYTEAFF. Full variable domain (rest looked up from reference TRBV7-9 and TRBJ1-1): DTGVSQNPRHKITKRGQNVTFRCDPISEHNRLYWYRQTLGQGPEFLTYFQNEAQLEKSRLLSDRFSAERPKGSFSTLEIQRTEQGDSAMYLCASSFGYTEAFFGQGTRLTVV.

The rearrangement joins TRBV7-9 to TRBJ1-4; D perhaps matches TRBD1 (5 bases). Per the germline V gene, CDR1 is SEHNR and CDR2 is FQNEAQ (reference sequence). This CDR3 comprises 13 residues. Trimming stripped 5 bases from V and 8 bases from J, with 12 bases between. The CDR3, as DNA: TGTGCCAGCAGCGCCATGGGGCGGGAAAAACTGTTTTTT. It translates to CASSAMGREKLFF.

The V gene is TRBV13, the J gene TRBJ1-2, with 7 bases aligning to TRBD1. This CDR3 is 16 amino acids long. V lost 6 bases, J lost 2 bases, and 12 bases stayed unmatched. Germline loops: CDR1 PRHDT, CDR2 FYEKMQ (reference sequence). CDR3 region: CASSLYSGGSNYGYTF. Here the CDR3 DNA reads TGTGCCAGCAGTCTATATTCAGGGGGATCGAACTATGGCTACACCTTC.

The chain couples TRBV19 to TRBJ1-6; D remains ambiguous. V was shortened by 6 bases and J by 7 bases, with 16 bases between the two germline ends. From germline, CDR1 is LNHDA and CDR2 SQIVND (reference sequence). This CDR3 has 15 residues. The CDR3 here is CASSPIGASNSPLHF. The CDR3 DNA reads TGTGCCAGTAGCCCGATAGGAGCCTCGAATTCACCCCTCCACTTT.

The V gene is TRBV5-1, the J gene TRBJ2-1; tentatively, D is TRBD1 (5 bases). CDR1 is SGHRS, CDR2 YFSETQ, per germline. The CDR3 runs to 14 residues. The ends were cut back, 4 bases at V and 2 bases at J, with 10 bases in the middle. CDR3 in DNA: TGCGCCAGCAGCCTGGACACTCCCTACAATGAGCAGTTCTTC. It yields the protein CASSLDTPYNEQFF.

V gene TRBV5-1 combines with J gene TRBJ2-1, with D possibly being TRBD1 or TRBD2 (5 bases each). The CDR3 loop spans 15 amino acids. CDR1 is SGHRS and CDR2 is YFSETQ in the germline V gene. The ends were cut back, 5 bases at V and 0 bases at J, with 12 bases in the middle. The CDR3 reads CASSWDLSSYNEQFF. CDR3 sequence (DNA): TGCGCCAGCAGTTGGGACCTGAGCTCCTACAATGAGCAGTTCTTC.

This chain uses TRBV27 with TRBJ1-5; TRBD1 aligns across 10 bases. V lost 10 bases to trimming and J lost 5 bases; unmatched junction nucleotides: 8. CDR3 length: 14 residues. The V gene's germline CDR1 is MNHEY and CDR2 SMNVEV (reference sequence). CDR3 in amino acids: CATQKTGGHQPQHF. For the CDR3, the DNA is TGTGCCACCCAGAAGACAGGGGGCCATCAGCCCCAGCATTTT.

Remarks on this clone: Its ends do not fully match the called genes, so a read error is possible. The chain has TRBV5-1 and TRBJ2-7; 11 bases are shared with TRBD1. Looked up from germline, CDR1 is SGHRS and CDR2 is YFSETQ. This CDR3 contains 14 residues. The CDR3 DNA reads TGCGCCAGCAGCTTGGCCGGGACAGGGGGAGATCACAGATTC. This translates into CASSLAGTGGDHRF.